The following is a TCR beta chain sequence with its context. Profiled with immunoSEQ multiplex PCR; TCRdb holds only in-frame clones, not every one. The sample holds fewer than 250,000 clones; 65% to 85% are singletons and the top ten take more than 8%. This sample stems from a study of blood T cell repertoires in COVID-19. About the study: PBMCs, B-cell-depleted T cells, or T cells provided the cDNA or gDNA that made up the material.

From germline, CDR1 is SGHVS and CDR2 FNYEAQ. The CDR3 runs 16 residues. V lost 5 bases and J 5 bases, leaving 21 bases between the germline ends. The sequenced material came from peripheral blood. This clonotype was obtained from a woman in her forties or fifties with acute or convalescent COVID-19. The chain employs TRBV7-6 and TRBJ2-5, with D unclear. This chain's CDR3 is CASSQGPGRNGETQYF. Written as DNA, the CDR3 is TGTGCCAGCAGCCAAGGTCCGGGTCGAAACGGGGAGACCCAGTACTTC.